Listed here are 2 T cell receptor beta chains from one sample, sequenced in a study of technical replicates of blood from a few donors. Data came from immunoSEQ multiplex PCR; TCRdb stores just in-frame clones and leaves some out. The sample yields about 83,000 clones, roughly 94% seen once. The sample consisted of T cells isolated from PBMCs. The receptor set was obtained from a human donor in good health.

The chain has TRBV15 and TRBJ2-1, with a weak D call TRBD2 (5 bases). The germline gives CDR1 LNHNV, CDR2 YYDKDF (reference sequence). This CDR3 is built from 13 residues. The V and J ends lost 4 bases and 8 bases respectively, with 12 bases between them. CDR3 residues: CATSINREDEQFF. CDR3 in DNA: TGTGCCACCAGCATCAACCGGGAAGATGAGCAGTTCTTC. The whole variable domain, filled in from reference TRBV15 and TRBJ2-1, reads DAMVIQNPRYQVTQFGKPVTLSCSQTLNHNVMYWYQQKSSQAPKLLFHYYDKDFNNEADTPDNFQSRRPNTSFCFLDIRSPGLGDTAMYLCATSINREDEQFFGPGTRLTVL.

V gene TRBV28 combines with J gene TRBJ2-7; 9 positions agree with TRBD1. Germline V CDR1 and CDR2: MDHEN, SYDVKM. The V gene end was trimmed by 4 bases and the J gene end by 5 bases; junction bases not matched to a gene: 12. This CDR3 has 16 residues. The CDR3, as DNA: TGTGCCAGCAGTTCCAGAGCGACAGGGGGGCTGGACGAGCAGTACTTC. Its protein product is CASSSRATGGLDEQYF.